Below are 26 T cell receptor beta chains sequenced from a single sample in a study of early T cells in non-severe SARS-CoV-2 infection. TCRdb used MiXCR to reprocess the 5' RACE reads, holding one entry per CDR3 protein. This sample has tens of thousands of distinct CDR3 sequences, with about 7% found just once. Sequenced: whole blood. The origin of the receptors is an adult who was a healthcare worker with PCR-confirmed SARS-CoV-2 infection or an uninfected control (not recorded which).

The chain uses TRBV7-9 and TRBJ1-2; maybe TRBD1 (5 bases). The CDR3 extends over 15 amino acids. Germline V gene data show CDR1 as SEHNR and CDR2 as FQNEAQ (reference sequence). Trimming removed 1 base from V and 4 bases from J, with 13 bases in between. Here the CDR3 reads CASSLGDSGTYGYTF. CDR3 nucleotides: TGTGCCAGCAGCTTAGGAGACAGCGGTACCTATGGCTACACCTTC.

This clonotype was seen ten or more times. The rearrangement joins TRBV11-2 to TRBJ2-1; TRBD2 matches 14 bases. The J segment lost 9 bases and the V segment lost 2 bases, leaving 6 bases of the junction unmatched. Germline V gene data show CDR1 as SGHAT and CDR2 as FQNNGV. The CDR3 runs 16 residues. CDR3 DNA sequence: TGTGCCAGCAGCTTACCGGCGGGACTAGCGGGAGTTGAGCAGTTCTTC. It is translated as CASSLPAGLAGVEQFF.

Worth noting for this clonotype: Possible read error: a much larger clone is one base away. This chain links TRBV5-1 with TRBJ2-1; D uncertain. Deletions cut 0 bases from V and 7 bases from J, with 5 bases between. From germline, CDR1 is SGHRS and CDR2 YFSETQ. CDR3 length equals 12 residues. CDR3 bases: TGCGCCAGCAGCTTGGTGTGGAATGAGCAGTTCTTC. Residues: CASSLVWNEQFF.

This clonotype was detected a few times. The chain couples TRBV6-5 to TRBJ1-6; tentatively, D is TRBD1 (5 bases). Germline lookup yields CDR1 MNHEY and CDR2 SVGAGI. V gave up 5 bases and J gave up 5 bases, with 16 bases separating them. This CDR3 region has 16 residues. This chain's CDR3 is CASSPRDGGHNSPLHF. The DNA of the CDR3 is TGTGCCAGCAGTCCCCGGGACGGTGGCCATAATTCACCCCTCCACTTT.

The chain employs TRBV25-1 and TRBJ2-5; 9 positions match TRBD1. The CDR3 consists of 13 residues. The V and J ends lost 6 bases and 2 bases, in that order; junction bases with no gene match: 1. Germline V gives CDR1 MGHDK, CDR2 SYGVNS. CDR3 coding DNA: TGTGCCAGCAGACAGGGGGCGCAAGAGACCCAGTACTTC. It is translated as CASRQGAQETQYF.

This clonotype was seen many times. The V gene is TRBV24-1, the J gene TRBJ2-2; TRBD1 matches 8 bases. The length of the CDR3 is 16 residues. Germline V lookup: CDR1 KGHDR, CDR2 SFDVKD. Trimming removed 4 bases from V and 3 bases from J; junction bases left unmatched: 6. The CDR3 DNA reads TGTGCCACCAGTGAGGGAGGACAGGGACACACCGGGGAGCTGTTTTTT. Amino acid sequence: CATSEGGQGHTGELFF.

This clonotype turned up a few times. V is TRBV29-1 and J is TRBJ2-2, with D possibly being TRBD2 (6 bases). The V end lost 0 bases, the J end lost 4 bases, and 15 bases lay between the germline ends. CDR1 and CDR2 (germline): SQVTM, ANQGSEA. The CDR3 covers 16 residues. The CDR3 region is CSVEDRQQEGTGELFF. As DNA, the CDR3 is TGCAGCGTTGAAGATCGGCAGCAGGAGGGCACCGGGGAGCTGTTTTTT.

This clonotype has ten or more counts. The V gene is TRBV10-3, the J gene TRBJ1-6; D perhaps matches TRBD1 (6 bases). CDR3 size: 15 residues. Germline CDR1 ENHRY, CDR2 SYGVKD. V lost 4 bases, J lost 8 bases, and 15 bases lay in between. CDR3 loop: CAISAIQGFDSPLHF. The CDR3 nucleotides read TGTGCCATCAGTGCGATACAGGGATTCGATTCACCCCTCCACTTT.

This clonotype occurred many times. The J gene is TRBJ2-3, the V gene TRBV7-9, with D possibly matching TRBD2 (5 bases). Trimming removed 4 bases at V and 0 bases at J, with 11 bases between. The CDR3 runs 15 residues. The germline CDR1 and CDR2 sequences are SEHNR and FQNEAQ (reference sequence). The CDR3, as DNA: TGTGCCAGCAGCTCTCGGAGGCTGAGCACAGATACGCAGTATTTT. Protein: CASSSRRLSTDTQYF. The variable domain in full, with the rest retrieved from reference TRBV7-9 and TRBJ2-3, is DTGVSQNPRHKITKRGQNVTFRCDPISEHNRLYWYRQTLGQGPEFLTYFQNEAQLEKSRLLSDRFSAERPKGSFSTLEIQRTEQGDSAMYLCASSSRRLSTDTQYFGPGTRLTVL.

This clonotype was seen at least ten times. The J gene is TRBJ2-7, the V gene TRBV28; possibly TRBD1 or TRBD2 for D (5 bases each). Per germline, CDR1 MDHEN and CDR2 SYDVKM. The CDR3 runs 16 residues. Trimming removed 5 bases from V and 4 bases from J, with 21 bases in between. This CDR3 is CASSTPFPAGGYEQYF. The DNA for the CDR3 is TGTGCCAGCAGTACCCCCTTCCCAGCTGGGGGATACGAGCAGTACTTC.

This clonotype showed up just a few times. CDR3 in amino acids: CASSTTSGGALYEQYF. In nucleotides, the CDR3 is TGTGCCAGCAGCACGACTAGCGGCGGGGCATTGTACGAGCAGTACTTC. The V and J genes are TRBV9 and TRBJ2-7; 9 nucleotides align to TRBD2. Germline V gene sequence: CDR1 SGDLS, CDR2 YYNGEE. The CDR3 covers 16 residues. Trimming removed 4 bases from V and 4 bases from J; junction bases left unmatched: 12.

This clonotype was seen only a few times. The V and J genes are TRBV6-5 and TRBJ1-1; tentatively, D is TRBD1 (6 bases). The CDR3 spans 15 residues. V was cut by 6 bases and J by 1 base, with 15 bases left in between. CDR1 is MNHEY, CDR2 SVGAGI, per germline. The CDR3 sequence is CASSISTGWNTEAFF. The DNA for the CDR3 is TGTGCCAGCAGCATTTCGACAGGATGGAACACTGAAGCTTTCTTT.

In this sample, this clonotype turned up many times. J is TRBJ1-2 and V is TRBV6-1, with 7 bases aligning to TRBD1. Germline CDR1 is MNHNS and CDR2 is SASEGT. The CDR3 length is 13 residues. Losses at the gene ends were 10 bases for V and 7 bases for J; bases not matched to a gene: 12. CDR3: CAIPQGESRGYTF. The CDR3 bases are TGTGCCATCCCCCAGGGGGAGAGCCGTGGCTACACCTTC.

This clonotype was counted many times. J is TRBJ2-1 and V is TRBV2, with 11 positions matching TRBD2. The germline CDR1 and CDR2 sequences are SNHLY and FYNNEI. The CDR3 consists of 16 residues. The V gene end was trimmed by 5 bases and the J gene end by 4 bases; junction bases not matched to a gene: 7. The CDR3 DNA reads TGTGCCAGCAGTCTCGGCCTAGCGGGAGGATACAATGAGCAGTTCTTC. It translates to CASSLGLAGGYNEQFF.

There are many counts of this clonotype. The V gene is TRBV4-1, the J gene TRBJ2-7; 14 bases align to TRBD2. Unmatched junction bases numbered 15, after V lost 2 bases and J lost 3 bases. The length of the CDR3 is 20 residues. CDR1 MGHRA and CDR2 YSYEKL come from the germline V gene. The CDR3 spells CASSQPKSGTSGSIIYEQYF. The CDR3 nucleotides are TGCGCCAGCAGCCAACCCAAATCCGGGACTAGCGGGAGTATAATCTACGAGCAGTACTTC.

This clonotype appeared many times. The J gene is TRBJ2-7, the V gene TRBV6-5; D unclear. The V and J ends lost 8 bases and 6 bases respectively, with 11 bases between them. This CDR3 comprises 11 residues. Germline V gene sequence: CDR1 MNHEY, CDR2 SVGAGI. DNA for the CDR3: TGTGCCAGCCGCTACGGAAGCGAGCAGTACTTC. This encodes CASRYGSEQYF.

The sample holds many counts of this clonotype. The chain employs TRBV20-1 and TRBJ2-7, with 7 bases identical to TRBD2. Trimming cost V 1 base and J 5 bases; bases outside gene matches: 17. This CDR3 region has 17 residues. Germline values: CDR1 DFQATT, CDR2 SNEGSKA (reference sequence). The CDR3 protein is CSARVRQRGMGRDEQYF. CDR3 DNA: TGCAGTGCTAGAGTTAGGCAGCGGGGTATGGGTCGGGACGAGCAGTACTTC.

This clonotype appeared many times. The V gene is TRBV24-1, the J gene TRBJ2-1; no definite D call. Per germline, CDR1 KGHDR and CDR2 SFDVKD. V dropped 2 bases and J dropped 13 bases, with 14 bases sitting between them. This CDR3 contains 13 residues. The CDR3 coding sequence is TGTGCCACCAGTGATTCGAAAGTATTCTTTCAGTTCTTC. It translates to CATSDSKVFFQFF.

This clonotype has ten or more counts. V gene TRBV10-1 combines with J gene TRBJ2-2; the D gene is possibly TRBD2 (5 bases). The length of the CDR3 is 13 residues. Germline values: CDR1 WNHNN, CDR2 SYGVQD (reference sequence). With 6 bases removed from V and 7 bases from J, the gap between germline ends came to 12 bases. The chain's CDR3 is CASRDSASGELFF. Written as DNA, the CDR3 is TGCGCCAGCAGGGACTCGGCAAGCGGGGAGCTGTTTTTT.

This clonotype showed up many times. The CDR3 reads CASSLLSGSPDTQYF. CDR3 bases: TGCGCCAGCAGCTTGCTCAGCGGGAGCCCAGATACGCAGTATTTT. The chain joins TRBV5-1 to TRBJ2-3; 8 nucleotides match TRBD2. The CDR3 covers 15 residues. Germline V CDR1 and CDR2: SGHRS, YFSETQ. Trimming cost V 1 base and J 4 bases; bases outside gene matches: 5.

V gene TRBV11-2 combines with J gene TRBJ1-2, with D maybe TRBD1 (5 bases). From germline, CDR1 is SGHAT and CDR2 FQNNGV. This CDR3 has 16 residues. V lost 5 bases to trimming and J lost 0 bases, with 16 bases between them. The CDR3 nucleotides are TGTGCCAGCAGCCTACTCCTTCACAGGACTAACTATGGCTACACCTTC. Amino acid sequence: CASSLLLHRTNYGYTF.

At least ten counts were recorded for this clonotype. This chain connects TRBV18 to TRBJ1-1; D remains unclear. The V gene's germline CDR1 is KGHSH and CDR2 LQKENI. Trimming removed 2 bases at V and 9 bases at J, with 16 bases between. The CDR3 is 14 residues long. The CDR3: CASSPALELWKAFF. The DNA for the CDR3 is TGTGCCAGCTCACCAGCGCTTGAACTATGGAAAGCTTTCTTT.

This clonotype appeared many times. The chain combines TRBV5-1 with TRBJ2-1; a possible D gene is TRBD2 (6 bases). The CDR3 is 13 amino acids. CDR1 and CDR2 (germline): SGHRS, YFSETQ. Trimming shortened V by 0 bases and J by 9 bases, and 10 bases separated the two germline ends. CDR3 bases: TGCGCCAGCAGCTTGGCTAGCGCGGGTGAGCAGTTCTTC. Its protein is CASSLASAGEQFF.

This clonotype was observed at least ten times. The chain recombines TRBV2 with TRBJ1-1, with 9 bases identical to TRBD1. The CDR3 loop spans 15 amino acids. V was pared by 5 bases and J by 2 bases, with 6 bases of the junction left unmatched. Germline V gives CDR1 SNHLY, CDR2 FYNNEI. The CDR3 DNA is TGTGCCAGCAGTCCGCCGGGACAGGGCAACACTGAAGCTTTCTTT. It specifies CASSPPGQGNTEAFF.

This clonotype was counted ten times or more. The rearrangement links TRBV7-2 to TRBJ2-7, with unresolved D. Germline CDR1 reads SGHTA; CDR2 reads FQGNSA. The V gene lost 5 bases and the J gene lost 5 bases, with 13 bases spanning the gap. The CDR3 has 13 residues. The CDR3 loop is CASSPPSVNEQYF. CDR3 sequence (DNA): TGTGCCAGCAGCCCCCCCAGCGTAAACGAGCAGTACTTC.

The CDR3 region is CAWKQRDGNQPQHF. For the CDR3, the DNA is TGTGCCTGGAAACAAAGGGATGGCAATCAGCCCCAGCATTTT. The chain recombines TRBV30 with TRBJ1-5; D not certain. CDR1 and CDR2 (germline): GTSNPN, SVGIG (reference sequence). Trimming pared 4 bases from V and 2 bases from J, leaving 12 bases between. The CDR3 has 14 amino acids.